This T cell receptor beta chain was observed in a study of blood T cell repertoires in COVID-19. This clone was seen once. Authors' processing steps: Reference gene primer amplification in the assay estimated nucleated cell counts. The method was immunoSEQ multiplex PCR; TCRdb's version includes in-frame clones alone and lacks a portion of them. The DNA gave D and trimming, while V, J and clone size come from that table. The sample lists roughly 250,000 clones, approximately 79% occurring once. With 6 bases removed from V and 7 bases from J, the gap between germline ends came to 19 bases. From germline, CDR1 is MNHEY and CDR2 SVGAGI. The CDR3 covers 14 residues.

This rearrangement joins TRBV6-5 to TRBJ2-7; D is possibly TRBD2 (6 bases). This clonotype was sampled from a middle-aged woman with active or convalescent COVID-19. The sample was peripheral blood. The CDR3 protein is CASRATGDVGEQYV. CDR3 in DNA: TGTGCCAGCAGGGCTACGGGGGATGTAGGGGAGCAGTACGTC.